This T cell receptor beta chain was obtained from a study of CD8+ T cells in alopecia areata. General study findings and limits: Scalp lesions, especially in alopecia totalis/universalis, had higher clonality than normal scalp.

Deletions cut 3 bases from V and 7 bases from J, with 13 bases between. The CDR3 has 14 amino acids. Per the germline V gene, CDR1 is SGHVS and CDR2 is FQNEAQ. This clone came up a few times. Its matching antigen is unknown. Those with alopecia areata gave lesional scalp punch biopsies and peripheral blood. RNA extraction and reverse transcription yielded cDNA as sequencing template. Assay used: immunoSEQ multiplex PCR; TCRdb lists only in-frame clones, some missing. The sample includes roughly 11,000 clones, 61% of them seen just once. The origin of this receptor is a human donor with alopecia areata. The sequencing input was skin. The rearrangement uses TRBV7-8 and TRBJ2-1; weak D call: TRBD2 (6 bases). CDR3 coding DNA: TGTGCCAGCAGCTTGTCTGCGGGGAGGAATGAGCAGTTCTTC. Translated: CASSLSAGRNEQFF.